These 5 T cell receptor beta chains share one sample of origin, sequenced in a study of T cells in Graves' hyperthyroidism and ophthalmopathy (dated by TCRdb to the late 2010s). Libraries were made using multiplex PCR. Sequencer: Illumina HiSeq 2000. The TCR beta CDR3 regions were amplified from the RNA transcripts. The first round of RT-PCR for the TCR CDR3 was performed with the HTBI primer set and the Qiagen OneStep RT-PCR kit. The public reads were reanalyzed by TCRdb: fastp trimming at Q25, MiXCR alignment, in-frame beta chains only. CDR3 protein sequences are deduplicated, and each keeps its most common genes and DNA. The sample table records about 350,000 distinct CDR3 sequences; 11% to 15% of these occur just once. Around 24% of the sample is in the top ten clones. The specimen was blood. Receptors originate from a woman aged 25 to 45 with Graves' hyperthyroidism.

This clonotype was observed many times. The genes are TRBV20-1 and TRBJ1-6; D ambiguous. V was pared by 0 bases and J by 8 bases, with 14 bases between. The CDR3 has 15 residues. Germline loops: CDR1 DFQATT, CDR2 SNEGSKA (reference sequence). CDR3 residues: CSARDRGSQYSPLHF. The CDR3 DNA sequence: TGCAGTGCTAGAGACAGAGGCAGCCAATATTCACCCCTCCACTTT.

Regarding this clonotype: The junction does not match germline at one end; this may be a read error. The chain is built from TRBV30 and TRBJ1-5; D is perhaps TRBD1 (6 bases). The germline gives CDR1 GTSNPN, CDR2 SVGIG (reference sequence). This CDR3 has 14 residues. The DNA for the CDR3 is TGTTCCTGGAGTGAAGGGGGTGGCAATCAGCCCCAGCATTTT. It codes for CSWSEGGGNQPQHF.

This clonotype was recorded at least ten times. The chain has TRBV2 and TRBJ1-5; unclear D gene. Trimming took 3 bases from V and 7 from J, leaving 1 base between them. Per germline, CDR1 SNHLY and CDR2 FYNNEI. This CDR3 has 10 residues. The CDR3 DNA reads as TGTGCCAGCAGTGAGCAGCCCCAGCATTTT. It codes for CASSEQPQHF.

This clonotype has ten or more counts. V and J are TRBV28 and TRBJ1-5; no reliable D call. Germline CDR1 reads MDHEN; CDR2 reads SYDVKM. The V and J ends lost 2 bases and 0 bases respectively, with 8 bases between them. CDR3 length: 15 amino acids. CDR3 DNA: TGTGCCAGCAGTTTAAATACTTATAGCAATCAGCCCCAGCATTTT. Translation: CASSLNTYSNQPQHF.

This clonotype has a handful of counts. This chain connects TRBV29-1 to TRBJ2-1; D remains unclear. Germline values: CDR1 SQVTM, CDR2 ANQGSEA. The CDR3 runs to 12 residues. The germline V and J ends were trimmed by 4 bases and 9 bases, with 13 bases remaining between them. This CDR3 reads CSVGEARTEQFF. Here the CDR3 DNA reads TGCAGCGTTGGTGAAGCCCGCACTGAGCAGTTCTTC.